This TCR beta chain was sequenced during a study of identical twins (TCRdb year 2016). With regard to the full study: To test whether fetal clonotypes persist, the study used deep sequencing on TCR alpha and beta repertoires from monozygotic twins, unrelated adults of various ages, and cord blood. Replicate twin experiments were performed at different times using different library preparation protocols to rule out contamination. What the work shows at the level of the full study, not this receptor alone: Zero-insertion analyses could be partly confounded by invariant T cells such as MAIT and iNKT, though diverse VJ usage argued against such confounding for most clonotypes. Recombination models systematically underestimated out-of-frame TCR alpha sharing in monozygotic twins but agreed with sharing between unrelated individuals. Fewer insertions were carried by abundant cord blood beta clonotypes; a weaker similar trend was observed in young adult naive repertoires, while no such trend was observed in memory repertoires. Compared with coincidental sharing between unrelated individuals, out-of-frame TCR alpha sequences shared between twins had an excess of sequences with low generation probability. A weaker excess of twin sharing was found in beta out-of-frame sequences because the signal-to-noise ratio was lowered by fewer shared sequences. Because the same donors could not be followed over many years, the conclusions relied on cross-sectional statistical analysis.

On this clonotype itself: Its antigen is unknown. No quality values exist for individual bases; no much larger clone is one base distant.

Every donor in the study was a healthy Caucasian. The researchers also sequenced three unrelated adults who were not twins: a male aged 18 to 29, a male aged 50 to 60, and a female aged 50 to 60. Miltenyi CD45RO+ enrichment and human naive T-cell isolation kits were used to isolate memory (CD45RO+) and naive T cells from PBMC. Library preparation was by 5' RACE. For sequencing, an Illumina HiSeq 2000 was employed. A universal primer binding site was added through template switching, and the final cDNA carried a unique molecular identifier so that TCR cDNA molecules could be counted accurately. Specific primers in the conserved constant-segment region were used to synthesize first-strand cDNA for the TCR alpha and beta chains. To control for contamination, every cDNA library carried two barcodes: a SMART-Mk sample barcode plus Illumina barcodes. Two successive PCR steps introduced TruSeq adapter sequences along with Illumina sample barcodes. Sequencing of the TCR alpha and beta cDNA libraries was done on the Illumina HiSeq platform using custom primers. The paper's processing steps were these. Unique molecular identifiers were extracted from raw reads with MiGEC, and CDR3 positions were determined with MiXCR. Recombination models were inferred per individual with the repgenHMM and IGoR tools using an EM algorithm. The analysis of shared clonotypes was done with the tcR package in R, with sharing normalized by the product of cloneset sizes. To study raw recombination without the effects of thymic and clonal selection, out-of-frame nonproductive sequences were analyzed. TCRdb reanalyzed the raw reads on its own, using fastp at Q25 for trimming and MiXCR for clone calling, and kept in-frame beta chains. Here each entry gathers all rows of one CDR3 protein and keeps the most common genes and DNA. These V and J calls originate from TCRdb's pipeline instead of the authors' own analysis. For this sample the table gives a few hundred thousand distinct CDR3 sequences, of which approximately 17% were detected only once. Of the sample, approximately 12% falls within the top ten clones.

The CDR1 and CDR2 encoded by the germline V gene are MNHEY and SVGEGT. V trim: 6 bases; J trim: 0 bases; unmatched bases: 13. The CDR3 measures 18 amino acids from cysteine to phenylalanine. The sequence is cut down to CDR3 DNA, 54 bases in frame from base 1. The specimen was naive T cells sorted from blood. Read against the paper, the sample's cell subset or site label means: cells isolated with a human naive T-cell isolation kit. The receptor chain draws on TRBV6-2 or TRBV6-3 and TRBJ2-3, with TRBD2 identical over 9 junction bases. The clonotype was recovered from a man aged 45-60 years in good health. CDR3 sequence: CASRPFTGLARSTDTQYF. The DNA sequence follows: TGTGCCAGCAGACCATTCACCGGACTAGCGCGAAGCACAGATACGCAGTATTTT.